Following are 25 T cell receptor beta chains from one sample sequenced in a study of blood T cells in healthy people across ages. The use of a sample-barcoded 5' primer and a J-beta primer mix characterized a second PCR of roughly 7 to 11 cycles. From the 5' RACE reads, TCRdb called clonotypes with MiXCR, one entry per CDR3 protein. Counted here are about 1.7 million distinct CDR3 sequences, about 28% occurring once; the ten biggest clones make up approximately 7.7%. The sequenced material came from blood. These receptors all stem from a woman in her twenties or thirties in good health.

The CDR3 coding sequence is TGTGCCAGCCCGTTCTATGGCGGGGAGCTGTTTTTT. It translates to CASPFYGGELFF. The gene calls are TRBV7-9 and TRBJ2-2, with D unclear. CDR1 and CDR2 (germline): SEHNR, FQNEAQ (reference sequence). This CDR3 has 12 amino acids. V shed 8 bases and J shed 7 bases, with 11 bases lying between them.

The sample holds many counts of this clonotype. This chain uses TRBV4-3 with TRBJ1-4, with D possibly being TRBD1 (6 bases). The germline V gene has CDR1 LGHNA and CDR2 YSLEER. This CDR3 is built from 13 residues. Trimming left V 5 bases short and J 4 bases short, with 8 bases between. CDR3 nucleotide sequence: TGCGCCAGCAGCGGACAGCTTAATGAAAAACTGTTTTTT. Protein product: CASSGQLNEKLFF.

In the case of this clonotype: An end of the junction does not agree with germline; a read error may underlie this. The chain links TRBV19 to TRBJ1-5, with 8 bases that match TRBD1. Per the germline V gene, CDR1 is LNHDA and CDR2 is SQIVND (reference sequence). CDR3 length: 14 amino acids. CDR3 nucleotides: TGTGCCAGTAATCAGGGGGCTCGCAATCAGCCCCTGCATTTT. This encodes CASNQGARNQPLHF.

This clonotype appeared a few times. The chain recombines TRBV7-3 with TRBJ1-2, with TRBD1 as a possible D gene (5 bases). Trimming cost V 1 base and J 8 bases, with 11 bases left between them. Germline V gene data show CDR1 as SGHTA and CDR2 as FQGTGA. The CDR3 loop spans 13 amino acids. CDR3 DNA sequence: TGTGCCAGCAGCTTAAACCAGGGTTTGGGCTACACCTTC. It specifies CASSLNQGLGYTF.

In regard to this clonotype: A single base separates this from a much larger clone, so it may be a read error. The J gene is TRBJ1-4, the V gene TRBV7-6; no reliable D call. This CDR3 is 13 amino acids long. The V end lost 6 bases, the J end lost 16 bases, and 21 bases lay between the germline ends. From germline, CDR1 is SGHVS and CDR2 FNYEAQ. CDR3 coding DNA: TGTGCCAGCAGTCTAACGGTGGCAGATACGCAGTTTTTT. Encoded protein: CASSLTVADTQFF. The full variable domain, in which reference TRBV7-6 and TRBJ1-4 provide the parts outside the CDR3, is GAGVSQSPRYKVTKRGQDVALRCDPISGHVSLYWYRQALGQGPEFLTYFNYEAQQDKSGLPNDRFSAERPEGSISTLTIQRTEQRDSAMYRCASSLTVADTQFFGSGTQLSVL.

The table lists this clonotype with a few counts. The CDR3 is CAISDIISQETQYF. The CDR3 DNA follows: TGTGCCATCAGTGATATCATCTCGCAAGAGACCCAGTACTTC. This chain links TRBV10-3 with TRBJ2-5; D call uncertain. Trimming took off 3 bases at V and 2 bases at J, with 10 bases between the two ends. The CDR3 is 14 residues long. Germline loops: CDR1 ENHRY, CDR2 SYGVKD.

This clonotype was found a few times. This rearrangement joins TRBV20-1 to TRBJ2-3; TRBD1 aligns across 8 bases. J lost 4 bases, V lost 6 bases, and 9 bases had no gene match. Germline CDR1 DFQATT, CDR2 SNEGSKA (reference sequence). The CDR3 sequence is 14 residues long. CDR3 sequence (DNA): TGCAGTGCCGCTCTCCAGGGGGCCCCAGATACGCAGTATTTT. Amino acids: CSAALQGAPDTQYF.

The chain recombines TRBV5-1 with TRBJ1-4; 10 bases are shared with TRBD1. Trimming took 7 bases from V and 5 from J; bases not matched to a gene: 5. Germline values: CDR1 SGHRS, CDR2 YFSETQ. The CDR3 covers 14 residues. The CDR3 sequence: CASGTGQGNEKLFF. The CDR3 DNA reads TGCGCCAGCGGAACGGGACAGGGGAATGAAAAACTGTTTTTT. The full variable domain, completed using reference TRBV5-1 and TRBJ1-4, is KAGVTQTPRYLIKTRGQQVTLSCSPISGHRSVSWYQQTPGQGLQFLFEYFSETQRNKGNFPGRFSGRQFSNSRSEMNVSTLELGDSALYLCASGTGQGNEKLFFGSGTQLSVL.

J is TRBJ1-1 and V is TRBV11-1; TRBD1 aligns across 9 bases. Trimming at V came to 3 bases and at J to 4 bases, leaving 3 bases not matched to a gene. The CDR3 spans 14 residues. Per germline, CDR1 SGHAT and CDR2 FQDESV (reference sequence). In nucleotides, the CDR3 is TGTGCCAGCAGCTTCGAGACAGGGGGCACTGAAGCTTTCTTT. It yields the protein CASSFETGGTEAFF.

Remarks on this clonotype: This clone may be a read error of a much larger clone one base away. The chain recombines TRBV7-3 with TRBJ1-2; no clear D. The CDR3 length is 14 residues. Germline CDR1 reads SGHTA; CDR2 reads FQGTGA. The V end lost 4 bases, the J end lost 5 bases, and 14 bases lay between the germline ends. CDR3 DNA sequence: TGTGCCAGCAGCTCCCGGGCAGGCCCTTATGGCTACACCTTC. Its translation is CASSSRAGPYGYTF.

The rearrangement uses TRBV6-6 and TRBJ1-1; 9 bases agree with TRBD1. The trim removed 1 base at V and 5 bases at J, leaving 2 bases unmatched. There are 14 residues in the CDR3. Per germline, CDR1 MNHNY and CDR2 SVGAGI (reference sequence). The CDR3 coding sequence is TGTGCCAGCAGTTACTGGACAGGGGTAACTGAAGCTTTCTTT. Protein: CASSYWTGVTEAFF.

This clonotype was counted between two and nine times. This chain links TRBV24-1 with TRBJ2-5, with 10 positions matching TRBD1. Germline-derived CDR1 and CDR2 are KGHDR and SFDVKD. V was pared by 7 bases and J by 4 bases, with 5 bases of the junction left unmatched. The CDR3 sequence is 14 residues long. CDR3 sequence: CATSPGQGRETQYF. As DNA, the CDR3 is TGTGCCACCAGCCCGGGACAGGGGAGAGAGACCCAGTACTTC.

This clonotype is a singleton in its sample. This rearrangement joins TRBV7-6 to TRBJ2-5; D might be TRBD1 (6 bases). Matching the DNA end better, TRBJ2-7 makes the J call doubtful. The CDR3 has 14 residues. Germline loops: CDR1 SGHVS, CDR2 FNYEAQ. The CDR3 nucleotides are TGTGCCAGCAGCCGGGACACGATACGCTACGAGCAGTACTTC. Translation: CASSRDTIRYEQYF.

The genes are TRBV12-3 or TRBV12-4 and TRBJ2-5; 13 bases line up with TRBD2. The CDR3 spans 16 residues. Unmatched junction bases numbered 8, after V lost 5 bases and J lost 5 bases. The CDR3 DNA follows: TGTGCCAGCAGTCGACTAGCGGGGGGCCTCGGGGAGACCCAGTACTTC. As protein: CASSRLAGGLGETQYF.

V usage is TRBV5-5 and J usage is TRBJ1-5; D is perhaps TRBD1 (5 bases). Germline assignment: CDR1 SGHKS and CDR2 YYEKEE (reference sequence). Trimming took 7 bases from V and 9 from J, leaving 14 bases between them. This CDR3 has 12 residues. The CDR3 bases are TGTGCCAGCCCCCCGGCAGGGCCGCCCCAGCATTTT. Its protein product is CASPPAGPPQHF.

This chain connects TRBV2 to TRBJ2-3; possible D gene TRBD2, 6 bases. V was pared by 4 bases and J by 4 bases, with 21 bases between. This CDR3 is 17 amino acids long. The germline V gene encodes CDR1 SNHLY and CDR2 FYNNEI. CDR3 region: CASSARPEGVRADTQYF. CDR3 DNA: TGTGCCAGCAGTGCCCGACCGGAGGGAGTCAGGGCAGATACGCAGTATTTT.

The V gene is TRBV7-2, the J gene TRBJ1-1, with D tentatively TRBD1 (6 bases). The CDR3 length is 15 residues. Germline values: CDR1 SGHTA, CDR2 FQGNSA. V was trimmed by 5 bases and J by 5 bases, leaving 18 bases between them. The CDR3 here is CASSPAGGRRTEAFF. The CDR3 DNA is TGTGCCAGCAGCCCCGCGGGGGGGCGTCGGACTGAAGCTTTCTTT.

The sample holds a few counts of this clonotype. CDR3 sequence reads: CASSPQGGQQPQHF. The CDR3, as DNA: TGTGCCAGCAGTCCCCAGGGTGGACAGCAGCCCCAGCATTTT. The chain uses TRBV2 and TRBJ1-5; possible D gene TRBD1, 6 bases. Germline-derived CDR1 and CDR2 are SNHLY and FYNNEI. V was clipped by 5 bases and J by 7 bases, with 15 bases between them. CDR3 size: 14 residues.

This clonotype was recorded a few times. V gene TRBV7-9 combines with J gene TRBJ1-4; D uncertain. The CDR3 totals 12 residues. CDR1 and CDR2 (germline): SEHNR, FQNEAQ (reference sequence). Trimming shortened V by 2 bases and J by 12 bases, and 10 bases separated the two germline ends. The CDR3 DNA sequence: TGTGCCAGCAGCTTAACCGGACGGGAACTGTTTTTT. Its protein product is CASSLTGRELFF. Supplemented by reference TRBV7-9 and TRBJ1-4, the full variable domain reads DTGVSQNPRHKITKRGQNVTFRCDPISEHNRLYWYRQTLGQGPEFLTYFQNEAQLEKSRLLSDRFSAERPKGSFSTLEIQRTEQGDSAMYLCASSLTGRELFFGSGTQLSVL.

In this sample, this clonotype turned up once. V gene TRBV6-2 or TRBV6-3 combines with J gene TRBJ2-7; possible D gene TRBD2, 6 bases. The CDR3 length is 17 residues. CDR1 is MNHEY and CDR2 is SVGEGT in the germline V gene. V gave up 5 bases and J gave up 1 base, with 21 bases separating them. This CDR3 is CASSGPWGGKNSYEQYF. The CDR3 bases are TGTGCCAGCAGTGGGCCTTGGGGCGGGAAGAATTCCTACGAGCAGTACTTC.

Remarks on this clonotype: This may come from a read error, since a much larger clone is one base off. The V and J genes are TRBV5-1 and TRBJ2-3; D possibly matches TRBD1 or TRBD2 (5 bases each). Between the trimmed V and J ends, which lost 0 bases and 0 bases, there was a span of 14 bases. The V gene's germline CDR1 is SGHRS and CDR2 YFSETQ. The CDR3 covers 17 residues. For the CDR3, the DNA is TGCGCCAGCAGCTTGGAGCCCGGGGCATATAGCACAGATACGCAGTATTTT. Its protein product is CASSLEPGAYSTDTQYF.

This clonotype was seen at least ten times. The rearrangement links TRBV10-3 to TRBJ2-3; D is ambiguous. The CDR3 is 15 residues long. The germline V gene has CDR1 ENHRY and CDR2 SYGVKD. Trimming left V 1 base short and J 6 bases short, with 14 bases between. The CDR3 reads CAISEFLGRLDTQYF. The DNA for the CDR3 is TGTGCCATCAGTGAGTTTCTTGGGCGGCTGGATACGCAGTATTTT.

This chain joins TRBV5-1 and TRBJ1-1; TRBD1 is a possible D gene (6 bases). Looked up from germline, CDR1 is SGHRS and CDR2 is YFSETQ. The CDR3 length is 14 residues. V was pared by 9 bases and J by 5 bases, with 20 bases between. The CDR3 sequence is CAIRTSTGKTEAFF. CDR3 DNA: TGCGCCATCAGGACCTCAACAGGGAAGACTGAAGCTTTCTTT. Based on the CDR3 plus reference TRBV5-1 and TRBJ1-1, the full variable domain is KAGVTQTPRYLIKTRGQQVTLSCSPISGHRSVSWYQQTPGQGLQFLFEYFSETQRNKGNFPGRFSGRQFSNSRSEMNVSTLELGDSALYLCAIRTSTGKTEAFFGQGTRLTVV.

This clonotype was recorded at least ten times. One junction end disagrees with the germline gene, perhaps due to a read error. This chain connects TRBV12-3 or TRBV12-4 to TRBJ1-2, with D maybe TRBD1 (6 bases). This CDR3 spans 13 amino acids. This chain's CDR3 is CASSEDRVYGYTF. Here the CDR3 DNA reads TGCGCCAGCAGTGAGGACAGAGTTTATGGCTACACCTTC.

The chain recombines TRBV7-2 with TRBJ2-5, with a weak D call TRBD1 (6 bases). V lost 5 bases, J lost 12 bases, and 22 bases lay in between. Germline assignment: CDR1 SGHTA and CDR2 FQGNSA. The CDR3 sequence is 14 residues long. The CDR3 bases are TGTGCCAGCAGCGACAAACTGGACAGCTTTGTCAAGTACTTC. Translating gives CASSDKLDSFVKYF.